This T cell receptor (beta chain) was retrieved from a study of PD-1 blockade in mismatch repair-deficient tumors. For the study at large: Patients had approximately 12 mismatch repair-deficient cancer types and were previously treated and progressing. Study-wide results and limits: Tumor-resident clones, often undetectable pretreatment in blood, expanded then contracted after pembrolizumab.

PCR or immunohistochemistry showed mismatch repair deficiency in every enrolled patient. The TCR-sequenced patients were a few responders to pembrolizumab. Note on this clone: Its target is unknown.

Using immunoSEQ multiplex PCR, the repertoire was profiled, and TCRdb retains in-frame clones only, with some absent. Of under 75,000 clones in the sample, around 89% were seen once. The CDR3 is 17 amino acids. Trimming cost V 7 bases and J 0 bases, with 19 bases left between them. Germline V CDR1 and CDR2: MDHEN, SYDVKM. Source: peripheral blood, taken 52 weeks after starting pembrolizumab. This clonotype originated in an adult with mismatch repair-deficient cancer. The chain employs TRBV28 and TRBJ1-5, with D possibly TRBD1 on 5 matching bases. DNA for the CDR3: TGTGCCAGCATCCCGGCTTGGGGCAGTTATAGCAATCAGCCCCAGCATTTT. Protein sequence: CASIPAWGSYSNQPQHF.